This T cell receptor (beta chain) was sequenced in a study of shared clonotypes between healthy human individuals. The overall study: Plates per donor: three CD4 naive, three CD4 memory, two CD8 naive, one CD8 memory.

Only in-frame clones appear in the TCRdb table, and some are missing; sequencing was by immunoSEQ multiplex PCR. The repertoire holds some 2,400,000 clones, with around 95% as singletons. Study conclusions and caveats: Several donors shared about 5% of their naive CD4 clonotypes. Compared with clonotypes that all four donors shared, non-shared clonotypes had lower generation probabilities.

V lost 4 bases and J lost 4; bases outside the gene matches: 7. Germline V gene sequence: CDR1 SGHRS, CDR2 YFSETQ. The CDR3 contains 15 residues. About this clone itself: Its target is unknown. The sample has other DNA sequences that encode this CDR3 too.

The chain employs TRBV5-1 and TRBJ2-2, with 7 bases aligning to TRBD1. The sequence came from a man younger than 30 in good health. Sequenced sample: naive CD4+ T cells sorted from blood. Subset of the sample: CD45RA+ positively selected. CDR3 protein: CASSLDPGGTGELFF. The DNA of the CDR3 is TGCGCCAGCAGCCTGGACCCAGGGGGCACCGGGGAGCTGTTTTTT.